This T cell receptor beta chain is drawn from a study of tumor and adjacent non-tumor tissue in lung cancer. The overall study: Around 4 million productive TCRbeta reads were obtained per sample on average.

Whole-study findings and limits: Higher tumor TCR diversity was associated with shorter survival. Tumor tissue had significantly higher TCR diversity than normal lung. Top 100 clones took a larger repertoire share in normal lung.

The template was RNA from unsorted bulk tissue. Points on this clonotype: Its specificity is unknown.

The library came from three nested PCR rounds adapted from ARM-PCR protocols. In TCRdb, the multiplex PCR reads were re-called with MiXCR into one record per CDR3 protein. The sample contains about 70,000 distinct CDR3 sequences, approximately 73% of which appear only once. This TCR derives from a man in his 60s with non-small cell lung cancer. The sequenced sample was lung tumor tissue.

The CDR3 sequence: CASIIQGGAGEAFF. In DNA form, the CDR3 reads TGTGCCAGCATAATTCAAGGGGGGGCGGGCGAAGCTTTCTTT. The genes are TRBV6-5 and TRBJ1-1; D possibly corresponds to TRBD1 (6 bases). V dropped 7 bases and J dropped 8 bases, with 20 bases sitting between them. Germline values: CDR1 MNHEY, CDR2 SVGAGI. The CDR3 has 14 amino acids.